This TCR beta chain was captured in a study of human T cells and chemical hapten exposure. The time point here: patch test 1, 2 weeks after DPC sensitization. Sample treatment: therapeutic diphenylcyclopropenone sensitization with weekly scalp DPC. RNA extraction used unfractionated whole blood as the source of total RNA. TCRdb re-called the RACE reads through MiXCR, storing one row per CDR3 protein. This sample has some 350,000 distinct CDR3 sequences; around 7% occur once, and the top ten carry around 8.4%. Trimming cost V 6 bases and J 4 bases, with 6 bases left between them. Germline V gene lookup returns CDR1 KGHDR and CDR2 SFDVKD. The CDR3 is 11 amino acids.

The sample in question was whole blood, obtained in connection with sensitization to the hapten diphenylcyclopropenone (DPC). The chain combines TRBV24-1 with TRBJ2-7; unclear D gene. The TCR sequence derives from a woman under 30 with alopecia areata. Some clones in this sample may be carry-over from other donors' samples. CDR3 sequence: CATSPPYEQYF. CDR3 coding DNA: TGTGCCACCAGTCCCCCTTACGAGCAGTACTTC.